This entry lists 30 T cell receptor beta chains sequenced from one sample in a study of CD8 T cells in Susac syndrome. When the RNA was reverse transcribed, random hexamers were used with an input of roughly 0.5 to 1 ug. One entry per CDR3 protein, called by TCRdb with MiXCR from the immunoSEQ multiplex PCR reads. The repertoire holds approximately 50,000 distinct CDR3 sequences, with 95% as singletons. Sequencing was done on a sample of CD8+ T cells from PBMCs. These receptors were obtained from a human donor with Susac syndrome.

The chain has TRBV18 and TRBJ2-5; D remains unclear. CDR3 length: 12 residues. The germline V and J ends were trimmed by 2 bases and 1 base, with 2 bases remaining between them. The germline V gene has CDR1 KGHSH and CDR2 LQKENI. Written as DNA, the CDR3 is TGTGCCAGCTCACCAGCCCAAGAGACCCAGTACTTC. Translation: CASSPAQETQYF. Combining the CDR3 with reference TRBV18 and TRBJ2-5 gives the whole variable domain NAGVMQNPRHLVRRRGQEARLRCSPMKGHSHVYWYRQLPEEGLKFMVYLQKENIIDESGMPKERFSAEFPKEGPSILRIQQVVRGDSAAYFCASSPAQETQYFGPGTRLLVL.

V usage is TRBV4-3 and J usage is TRBJ2-3; tentative D call: TRBD2 (6 bases). V dropped 2 bases and J dropped 2 bases, with 17 bases sitting between them. Germline CDR1 LGHNA, CDR2 YSLEER. The CDR3 is 17 amino acids. The CDR3 reads CASSQTAPSVYTDTQYF. For the CDR3, the DNA is TGCGCCAGCAGCCAAACGGCCCCTAGCGTATACACAGATACGCAGTATTTT.

J is TRBJ1-2 and V is TRBV13; possibly TRBD1 for D (6 bases). The CDR3 has 13 amino acids. The ends were cut back, 5 bases at V and 4 bases at J, with 11 bases in the middle. Per the germline V gene, CDR1 is PRHDT and CDR2 is FYEKMQ (reference sequence). CDR3 protein: CASSLTGSYGYTF. The DNA of the CDR3 is TGTGCCAGCAGCCTTACAGGGTCCTATGGCTACACCTTC. The full variable domain, in which reference TRBV13 and TRBJ1-2 provide the parts outside the CDR3, is AAGVIQSPRHLIKEKRETATLKCYPIPRHDTVYWYQQGPGQDPQFLISFYEKMQSDKGSIPDRFSAQQFSDYHSELNMSSLELGDSALYFCASSLTGSYGYTFGSGTRLTVV.

The chain has TRBV30 and TRBJ1-3; D remains ambiguous. The V gene's germline CDR1 is GTSNPN and CDR2 SVGIG (reference sequence). V was trimmed by 0 bases and J by 0 bases, leaving 9 bases between them. The CDR3 is 15 amino acids. CDR3 in DNA: TGTGCCTGGAGTGTACAAATTGACTCTGGAAACACCATATATTTT. Translation gives CAWSVQIDSGNTIYF. The full variable domain, rest sourced from reference TRBV30 and TRBJ1-3, is SQTIHQWPATLVQPVGSPLSLECTVEGTSNPNLYWYRQAAGRGLQLLFYSVGIGQISSEVPQNLSASRPQDRQFILSSKKLLLSDSGFYLCAWSVQIDSGNTIYFGEGSWLTVV.

CDR3 loop: CASSARGRAREKLFF. The CDR3 bases are TGTGCCAGCAGTGCACGCGGCAGGGCGAGGGAAAAACTGTTTTTT. The rearrangement uses TRBV7-2 and TRBJ1-4, with D maybe TRBD1 (5 bases). CDR1 is SGHTA and CDR2 is FQGNSA in the germline V gene. V lost 6 bases, J lost 8 bases, and 19 bases lay in between. CDR3 length: 15 residues.

The chain has TRBV20-1 and TRBJ2-7; 9 nucleotides line up with TRBD1. The CDR3 has 13 amino acids. In germline, CDR1 is DFQATT, CDR2 SNEGSKA (reference sequence). V lost 3 bases and J lost 2; bases outside the gene matches: 2. This CDR3 is CSARDRGPYEQYF. Here the CDR3 DNA reads TGCAGTGCTAGGGACAGGGGACCCTACGAGCAGTACTTC.

CDR3 nucleotide sequence: TGTGCCAGCAGTTTTTACGCTAGCGGGGGCGTAGAGACCCAGTACTTC. Amino acid sequence: CASSFYASGGVETQYF. The chain carries TRBV28 and TRBJ2-5; 10 nucleotides align to TRBD2. Germline lookup yields CDR1 MDHEN and CDR2 SYDVKM. V gave up 3 bases and J gave up 4 bases; unmatched junction bases: 8. The CDR3 extends over 16 amino acids.

The chain uses TRBV10-3 and TRBJ2-3; TRBD1 agrees at 8 bases. Trimming cost V 4 bases and J 2 bases; bases outside gene matches: 5. Germline V CDR1 and CDR2: ENHRY, SYGVKD. The CDR3 is made up of 15 amino acids. CDR3 bases: TGTGCCATCAGTGGGACAGGGAGCCACACAGATACGCAGTATTTT. Translated: CAISGTGSHTDTQYF.

The chain links TRBV15 to TRBJ1-1, with no clear D. The V gene's germline CDR1 is LNHNV and CDR2 YYDKDF (reference sequence). Trimming cost V 1 base and J 4 bases, with 13 bases left between them. The CDR3 loop spans 15 amino acids. CDR3 in amino acids: CATSRVREGFTEAFF. DNA of the CDR3: TGTGCCACCAGCAGAGTCCGGGAGGGATTCACTGAAGCTTTCTTT.

The genes are TRBV5-6 and TRBJ2-3; 7 bases line up with TRBD1. Germline V gene sequence: CDR1 SGHDT, CDR2 YYEEEE. With 0 bases clipped from V and 6 bases from J, the junction kept 4 bases outside the gene matches. The CDR3 spans 14 residues. The CDR3, as DNA: TGTGCCAGCAGCTTGGGACAGGGATCGGATACGCAGTATTTT. Its translation is CASSLGQGSDTQYF.

This clonotype showed up just once. V is TRBV9 and J is TRBJ2-1; D gene ambiguous. V dropped 3 bases and J dropped 6 bases, with 7 bases sitting between them. The CDR3 totals 12 residues. CDR1 is SGDLS, CDR2 YYNGEE, per germline. The CDR3 spells CASSATLNEQFF. CDR3 bases: TGTGCCAGCAGCGCGACTCTCAATGAGCAGTTCTTC.

This chain connects TRBV7-9 to TRBJ2-2, with 7 bases lining up with TRBD1. This CDR3 spans 17 amino acids. Germline loops: CDR1 SEHNR, CDR2 FQNEAQ (reference sequence). J gave up 1 base and V 4 bases, and 9 bases lay outside the gene matches. CDR3 DNA: TGTGCCAGCAGCTCAAGAACCGGGACAGAGAACACCGGGGAGCTGTTTTTT. It specifies CASSSRTGTENTGELFF.

This clonotype appeared once. The rearrangement uses TRBV15 and TRBJ2-7; 7 nucleotides align to TRBD2. The length of the CDR3 is 16 residues. Germline CDR1 is LNHNV and CDR2 is YYDKDF (reference sequence). Trimming removed 0 bases from V and 0 bases from J; junction bases left unmatched: 5. CDR3 DNA: TGTGCCACCAGCAGAGAAAGAGCGGGGAGCTCCTACGAGCAGTACTTC. Translation: CATSRERAGSSYEQYF.

Written as DNA, the CDR3 is TGCGCCAGCAGCCCCCGGGACAGCACCAGTGAAAAACTGTTTTTT. This codes for CASSPRDSTSEKLFF. The chain couples TRBV4-1 to TRBJ1-4; 7 bases line up with TRBD1. Trimming took 4 bases from V and 7 from J; bases not matched to a gene: 9. CDR3 length: 15 amino acids. Looked up from germline, CDR1 is MGHRA and CDR2 is YSYEKL.

The chain employs TRBV6-6 and TRBJ2-7, with TRBD1 as a possible D gene (6 bases). The germline V gene encodes CDR1 MNHNY and CDR2 SVGAGI (reference sequence). Trimming shortened V by 5 bases and J by 3 bases, and 8 bases separated the two germline ends. This CDR3 is 12 amino acids long. The CDR3 DNA sequence: TGTGCCAGCAGTAAGACAGGCTACGAGCAGTACTTC. This codes for CASSKTGYEQYF.

The V call is TRBV15, the J call TRBJ2-5, with D tentatively TRBD2 (5 bases). CDR3 length equals 14 residues. The ends were cut back, 8 bases at V and 4 bases at J, with 17 bases in the middle. CDR1 is LNHNV and CDR2 is YYDKDF in the germline V gene (reference sequence). The CDR3 loop is CATRLEGSGETQYF. The CDR3 DNA reads as TGTGCCACCCGATTAGAGGGATCGGGAGAGACCCAGTACTTC.

This clonotype turned up a few times. V gene TRBV6-1 combines with J gene TRBJ1-6, with a possible D match to TRBD1 (6 bases). Germline values: CDR1 MNHNS, CDR2 SASEGT. This CDR3 contains 15 residues. Trimming removed 5 bases at V and 8 bases at J, with 16 bases between. CDR3 sequence reads: CASSSRTVGHSPLHF. CDR3 bases: TGTGCCAGCAGTTCCCGGACAGTCGGGCATTCACCCCTCCACTTT.

The V call is TRBV4-2, the J call TRBJ2-1; possible D gene TRBD1, 5 bases. The CDR3 has 12 residues. In germline, CDR1 is LGHNA, CDR2 YNFKEQ. V was trimmed by 6 bases and J by 8 bases, leaving 11 bases between them. The DNA for the CDR3 is TGTGCCAGCAGAACAGGTGCCGATGAGCAGTTCTTC. It yields the protein CASRTGADEQFF.

This clonotype was seen more than once but under ten times. The chain recombines TRBV4-1 with TRBJ2-1; 14 bases match TRBD2. V was clipped by 3 bases and J by 15 bases; unmatched bases: 7. Germline lookup yields CDR1 MGHRA and CDR2 YSYEKL. The length of the CDR3 is 14 residues. CDR3 in amino acids: CASSQLTSGGGRFF. DNA of the CDR3: TGCGCCAGCAGCCAGCTGACTAGCGGGGGGGGTAGGTTCTTC.

This clonotype was observed once. The genes are TRBV14 and TRBJ2-5; D is possibly TRBD1 (6 bases). The V gene's germline CDR1 is SGHDN and CDR2 FVKESK. Between the trimmed V and J ends, which lost 4 bases and 0 bases, there was a span of 12 bases. The CDR3 sequence is 15 residues long. The CDR3 sequence is CASSLQGTHQETQYF. CDR3 nucleotide sequence: TGTGCCAGCAGCCTACAGGGCACTCACCAAGAGACCCAGTACTTC.

This clonotype was seen a single time. The chain couples TRBV3-1 to TRBJ2-2; TRBD2 agrees at 10 bases. Germline V lookup: CDR1 LGHDT, CDR2 YNNKEL (reference sequence). The V and J ends lost 4 bases and 1 base, in that order; junction bases with no gene match: 3. CDR3 length: 16 residues. The CDR3 coding sequence is TGTGCCAGCAGCCCCACTAGCGGGGTGAACACCGGGGAGCTGTTTTTT. Protein: CASSPTSGVNTGELFF. Looking up the rest from reference TRBV3-1 and TRBJ2-2 gives the full variable domain: DTAVSQTPKYLVTQMGNDKSIKCEQNLGHDTMYWYKQDSKKFLKIMFSYNNKELIINETVPNRFSPKSPDKAHLNLHINSLELGDSAVYFCASSPTSGVNTGELFFGEGSRLTVL.

The chain recombines TRBV14 with TRBJ2-4, with TRBD1 identical over 7 bases. V shed 3 bases, J shed 0 bases, and the junction held 2 bases outside the gene matches. This CDR3 spans 15 amino acids. Germline CDR1 SGHDN, CDR2 FVKESK. Here the CDR3 DNA reads TGTGCCAGCAGCCAGCAGGGGGTAGCCAAAAACATTCAGTACTTC. Amino acid sequence: CASSQQGVAKNIQYF. The full variable domain, in which reference TRBV14 and TRBJ2-4 provide the parts outside the CDR3, is EAGVTQFPSHSVIEKGQTVTLRCDPISGHDNLYWYRRVMGKEIKFLLHFVKESKQDESGMPNNRFLAERTGGTYSTLKVQPAELEDSGVYFCASSQQGVAKNIQYFGAGTRLSVL.

The chain employs TRBV12-3 or TRBV12-4 and TRBJ1-2; 8 bases match TRBD1. The CDR3 length is 14 residues. J was trimmed by 4 bases and V by 5 bases; bases with no gene match: 6. The CDR3 reads CASSVDRVFYGYTF. The CDR3 nucleotides are TGTGCCAGCAGTGTGGACAGGGTGTTCTATGGCTACACCTTC.

The gene calls are TRBV4-1 and TRBJ1-2; D call uncertain. Per germline, CDR1 MGHRA and CDR2 YSYEKL. Trimming took 0 bases from V and 10 from J, leaving 12 bases between them. This CDR3 is 13 amino acids long. CDR3 in DNA: TGCGCCAGCAGCCAAGAGGTGGGTGTTTTCTACACCTTC. Translated, it gives CASSQEVGVFYTF.

The V gene is TRBV7-6, the J gene TRBJ2-7, with 8 bases aligning to TRBD1. The V and J ends lost 5 bases and 0 bases, in that order; junction bases with no gene match: 6. Germline V CDR1 and CDR2: SGHVS, FNYEAQ. The CDR3 totals 15 residues. The CDR3 sequence is CASSQDRESSYEQYF. The CDR3 region has the DNA TGTGCCAGCAGCCAGGACAGGGAGAGCTCCTACGAGCAGTACTTC.

The chain recombines TRBV6-2 or TRBV6-3 with TRBJ1-2; 12 bases are a match to TRBD1. The germline gives CDR1 MNHEY, CDR2 SVGEGT. V gave up 3 bases and J gave up 6 bases; unmatched junction bases: 14. There are 18 residues in the CDR3. CDR3 sequence reads: CASSYTPGQGAPRNGYTF. The CDR3 nucleotides are TGTGCCAGCAGTTATACCCCGGGACAGGGGGCGCCCCGGAATGGCTACACCTTC.

The rearrangement joins TRBV27 to TRBJ2-7, with D possibly TRBD1 on 5 matching bases. Germline loops: CDR1 MNHEY, CDR2 SMNVEV (reference sequence). Trimming removed 3 bases at V and 0 bases at J, with 12 bases between. The CDR3 spans 15 residues. In DNA, the CDR3 is TGTGCCAGCAGTTTCTACGGTGGGGCCTCCTACGAGCAGTACTTC. It is translated as CASSFYGGASYEQYF.

The rearrangement links TRBV6-1 to TRBJ2-1; TRBD1 aligns across 9 bases. The CDR3 extends over 14 amino acids. The V gene's germline CDR1 is MNHNS and CDR2 SASEGT. The trim removed 7 bases at V and 2 bases at J, leaving 3 bases unmatched. The CDR3: CASTRTGAYNEQFF. CDR3 nucleotides: TGTGCCAGCACTAGGACAGGGGCCTACAATGAGCAGTTCTTC.

J is TRBJ2-2 and V is TRBV29-1; unclear D gene. The CDR3 has 13 amino acids. Trimming shortened V by 4 bases and J by 1 base, and 7 bases separated the two germline ends. CDR1 is SQVTM, CDR2 ANQGSEA, per germline. This chain's CDR3 is CSVARKNTGELFF. The CDR3 DNA sequence: TGCAGCGTTGCCAGAAAGAACACCGGGGAGCTGTTTTTT.

The genes are TRBV4-1 and TRBJ1-2; TRBD1 agrees at 9 bases. Losses at the gene ends were 0 bases for V and 5 bases for J; bases not matched to a gene: 7. Germline lookup yields CDR1 MGHRA and CDR2 YSYEKL. The CDR3 extends over 16 amino acids. CDR3 in amino acids: CASSQETGTGLYGYTF. CDR3 bases: TGCGCCAGCAGCCAAGAAACCGGGACAGGGCTTTATGGCTACACCTTC.